A selection of T cell receptor beta chains follows, all from one sample in a study of blood T cell repertoires in COVID-19. TCRdb's copy holds only in-frame clones and misses some; the assay was immunoSEQ multiplex PCR. The profile covers over 150,000 clones, with around 83% appearing a single time and about 8.3% taken by the ten largest. Sequenced sample: peripheral blood. These receptors all come from a woman aged 70-85 years with COVID-19, enrolled during active disease. Each CDR3 is given with its conserved first and last residue. D genes are given only for firm matches. A clone size is listed for some rows: how often the clone was seen (once, few, many), or a class if it is expanded.

V	size	J	D	CDR3	DNA
TRBV6-2/TRBV6-3	-	TRBJ1-2	TRBD1	CASSRDSLRGYTF	TGTGCCAGCAGCCGGGACAGTCTCCGTGGCTACACCTTC
TRBV7-3	-	TRBJ2-5	-	CASSYNGLEETQYF	TGTGCCAGCAGCTATAATGGGCTGGAAGAGACCCAGTACTTC
TRBV5-4	-	TRBJ2-5	TRBD1	CASSSDREETQYF	TGTGCCAGCAGCTCTGACAGGGAAGAGACCCAGTACTTC
TRBV12-3/TRBV12-4	-	TRBJ1-1	-	CASSLVKGAAFF	TGTGCCAGCAGTTTAGTGAAAGGAGCGGCTTTCTTT
TRBV5-1	-	TRBJ2-5	TRBD1	CASSFSGTGGQETQYF	TGCGCCAGCAGCTTTTCCGGGACAGGGGGCCAAGAGACCCAGTACTTC
TRBV7-2	-	TRBJ1-2	-	CASSLRGRAGDGYTF	TGTGCCAGCAGCTTGCGGGGCAGGGCTGGAGATGGCTACACCTTC
TRBV25-1	few	TRBJ1-2	-	CASSEPGRTYGYTF	TGTGCCAGCAGTGAACCAGGGCGTACCTATGGCTACACCTTC
TRBV5-1	-	TRBJ1-5	-	CASSLGQNNQPQHF	TGCGCCAGCAGCTTGGGGCAGAACAATCAGCCCCAGCATTTT
TRBV1	-	TRBJ2-1	-	CTSSQDERWSYNEQFF	TGCACCAGCAGCCAAGATGAGAGATGGTCCTACAATGAGCAGTTCTTC
TRBV5-5	-	TRBJ2-7	-	CASSNTRSYEQYF	TGTGCCAGCTCGAATACACGCTCCTACGAGCAGTACTTC
TRBV28	few	TRBJ1-2	TRBD1	CASRRQGVKGGYTF	TGTGCCAGCCGTAGACAGGGGGTAAAGGGTGGCTACACCTTC
TRBV6-5	-	TRBJ1-2	-	CASRTGSSNYGYTF	TGTGCCAGCAGAACAGGGAGTTCTAACTATGGCTACACCTTC
TRBV24-1	-	TRBJ2-7	-	CATAGSSYEQYF	TGTGCCACGGCGGGAAGCTCCTACGAGCAGTACTTC
TRBV5-1	-	TRBJ1-2	TRBD1	CASSDGQGGANYGYTF	TGCGCCAGCAGCGATGGGCAGGGGGGAGCTAACTATGGCTACACCTTC
TRBV7-2	-	TRBJ2-4	-	CASSLVRGTTAKNIQYF	TGTGCCAGCAGCTTAGTTCGGGGGACGACGGCCAAAAACATTCAGTACTTC
TRBV7-6	few	TRBJ1-3	-	CASSLEAASRFSGNTIYF	TGTGCCAGCAGCTTAGAAGCGGCCTCCAGGTTCTCTGGAAACACCATATATTTT
TRBV13	-	TRBJ1-2	-	CASSLGQGDYGYTF	TGTGCCAGCAGCTTAGGACAGGGTGACTATGGCTACACCTTC
TRBV28	once	TRBJ2-7	TRBD1	CASTLTTGVGNEQYF	TGTGCCAGCACCCTTACGACAGGGGTCGGGAACGAGCAGTACTTC
TRBV6-5	once	TRBJ2-7	TRBD1	CASSYSGTGRGYEQYF	TGTGCCAGCAGTTACTCCGGGACAGGAAGGGGGTACGAGCAGTACTTC
TRBV5-1	-	TRBJ2-2	-	CASSFTGFDTGELFF	TGCGCCAGCAGCTTTACAGGCTTCGACACCGGGGAGCTGTTTTTT
TRBV7-8	-	TRBJ2-7	TRBD2	CASSVAGTTMVYEQYF	TGTGCCAGCAGCGTCGCCGGGACTACCATGGTCTACGAGCAGTACTTC
TRBV28	-	TRBJ2-7	-	CASSLTGYWTNGQYF	TGTGCCAGCAGTTTGACAGGTTATTGGACCAACGGGCAGTACTTC
TRBV28	many	TRBJ2-3	TRBD2	CASSDTSGSRDTQYF	TGTGCCAGCAGTGACACTAGCGGGAGTCGAGATACGCAGTATTTT
TRBV5-5	-	TRBJ2-1	TRBD2	CASSLVLLAGGLGGQFF	TGTGCCAGCAGCTTGGTCCTGCTAGCGGGAGGCCTAGGCGGGCAGTTCTTC
TRBV3-1/TRBV3-2	few	TRBJ1-6	-	CASSRSDSSNSPLHF	TGTGCCAGCAGCCGGTCGGACAGTTCTAATTCACCCCTCCACTTT
TRBV7-3	-	TRBJ1-1	TRBD1	CASSFRQGARDTEAFF	TGTGCCAGCAGCTTTAGACAGGGGGCGCGGGACACTGAAGCTTTCTTT
TRBV7-2	-	TRBJ2-5	TRBD2	CASSLVGGRALETQYF	TGTGCCAGCAGCTTAGTAGGCGGGAGGGCCTTAGAGACCCAGTACTTC
TRBV27	-	TRBJ1-4	TRBD1	CASSLRDSNRVAGKLFF	TGTGCCAGCAGTCTCCGGGACAGTAATAGGGTCGCGGGAAAACTGTTTTTT
TRBV15	-	TRBJ1-2	-	CATSREAGFYGYTF	TGTGCCACCAGCAGAGAGGCGGGCTTCTATGGCTACACCTTC
TRBV27	few	TRBJ2-7	TRBD2	CASSAREAVEQYF	TGTGCCAGCAGTGCCCGGGAGGCGGTCGAGCAGTACTTC
TRBV7-8	-	TRBJ1-2	TRBD1	CASSIRQGRSIYGYTF	TGTGCCAGCAGCATTAGACAGGGGCGGTCCATTTATGGCTACACCTTC
TRBV19	-	TRBJ2-2	TRBD2	CATRLAPNTGELFF	TGTGCCACTAGACTAGCCCCCAACACCGGGGAGCTGTTTTTT
TRBV7-2	-	TRBJ2-7	-	CASSLDPAASYEQYF	TGTGCCAGCAGCTTAGATCCAGCGGCCTCCTACGAGCAGTACTTC
TRBV2	-	TRBJ2-4	-	CASSEEADPKNIQYF	TGTGCCAGCAGTGAGGAGGCAGATCCTAAAAACATTCAGTACTTC
TRBV5-6	-	TRBJ1-2	-	CASSPKQGVAYGYTF	TGTGCCAGCAGCCCCAAACAAGGGGTGGCCTATGGCTACACCTTC
TRBV6-6	-	TRBJ1-2	-	CASSPAPRDGYTF	TGTGCCAGCAGTCCGGCCCCTCGGGATGGCTACACCTTC
TRBV29-1	-	TRBJ2-1	TRBD1	CSVLRWTGTYNEQFF	TGCAGCGTCCTTCGATGGACAGGGACCTACAATGAGCAGTTCTTC
TRBV7-2	-	TRBJ2-7	-	CASSLGGLALRGEQYF	TGTGCCAGCAGCTTAGGTGGGCTAGCGCTGAGGGGCGAGCAGTACTTC
TRBV18	-	TRBJ2-1	-	CASSSIQGSSSYNEQFF	TGTGCCAGCTCATCGATCCAGGGGTCCAGCTCCTACAATGAGCAGTTCTTC
TRBV7-2	-	TRBJ2-3	TRBD2	CASSLRTSGRESTDTQYF	TGTGCCAGCAGCTTAAGGACTAGCGGGAGGGAAAGCACAGATACGCAGTATTTT